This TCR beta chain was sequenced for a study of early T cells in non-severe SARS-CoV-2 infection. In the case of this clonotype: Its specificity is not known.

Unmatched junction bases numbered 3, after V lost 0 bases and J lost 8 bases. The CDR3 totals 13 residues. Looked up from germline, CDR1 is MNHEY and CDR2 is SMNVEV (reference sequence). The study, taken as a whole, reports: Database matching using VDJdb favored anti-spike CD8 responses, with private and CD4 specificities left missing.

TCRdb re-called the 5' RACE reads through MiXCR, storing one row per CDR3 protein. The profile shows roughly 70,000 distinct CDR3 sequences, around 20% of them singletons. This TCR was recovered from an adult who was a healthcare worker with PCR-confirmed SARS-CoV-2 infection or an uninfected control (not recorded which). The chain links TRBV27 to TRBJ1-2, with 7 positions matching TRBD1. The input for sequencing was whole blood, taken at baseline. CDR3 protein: CASSLSGGKGYTF. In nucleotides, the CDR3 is TGTGCCAGCAGTTTATCAGGGGGCAAAGGCTACACCTTC.